What follows is one TCR beta chain and its context. Its antigen is unknown. The data originate from a study of T cells in Graves' hyperthyroidism and ophthalmopathy. Whole-study findings and limits: Appearing also in blood were most of the thyroid clonotypes expanded above 0.001.

V was pared by 6 bases and J by 0 bases, with 2 bases of the junction left unmatched. The CDR3 extends over 14 amino acids. Germline V gene sequence: CDR1 SQVTM, CDR2 ANQGSEA. Exclusion followed for patients with uncontrolled infection, other autoimmune disease, pregnancy or lactation. It was RNA transcripts that yielded the amplified TCR beta CDR3 regions. The HTBI primer set was used in a first-round RT-PCR of the TCR CDR3. TCRdb reprocessed the multiplex PCR reads via MiXCR and lists one record per CDR3 protein. In the table there are 550,000 to 700,000 distinct CDR3 sequences, just over 45% of which are singletons.

The sample was peripheral blood or thyroid tissue (not recorded which). The chain couples TRBV29-1 to TRBJ2-6, with 7 bases fitting TRBD1. The source is an adult woman with Graves' disease, either hyperthyroidism or ophthalmopathy (not recorded which). The CDR3 loop is CSVGQSSGANVLTF. DNA of the CDR3: TGCAGCGTGGGACAGTCCTCTGGGGCCAACGTCCTGACTTTC.